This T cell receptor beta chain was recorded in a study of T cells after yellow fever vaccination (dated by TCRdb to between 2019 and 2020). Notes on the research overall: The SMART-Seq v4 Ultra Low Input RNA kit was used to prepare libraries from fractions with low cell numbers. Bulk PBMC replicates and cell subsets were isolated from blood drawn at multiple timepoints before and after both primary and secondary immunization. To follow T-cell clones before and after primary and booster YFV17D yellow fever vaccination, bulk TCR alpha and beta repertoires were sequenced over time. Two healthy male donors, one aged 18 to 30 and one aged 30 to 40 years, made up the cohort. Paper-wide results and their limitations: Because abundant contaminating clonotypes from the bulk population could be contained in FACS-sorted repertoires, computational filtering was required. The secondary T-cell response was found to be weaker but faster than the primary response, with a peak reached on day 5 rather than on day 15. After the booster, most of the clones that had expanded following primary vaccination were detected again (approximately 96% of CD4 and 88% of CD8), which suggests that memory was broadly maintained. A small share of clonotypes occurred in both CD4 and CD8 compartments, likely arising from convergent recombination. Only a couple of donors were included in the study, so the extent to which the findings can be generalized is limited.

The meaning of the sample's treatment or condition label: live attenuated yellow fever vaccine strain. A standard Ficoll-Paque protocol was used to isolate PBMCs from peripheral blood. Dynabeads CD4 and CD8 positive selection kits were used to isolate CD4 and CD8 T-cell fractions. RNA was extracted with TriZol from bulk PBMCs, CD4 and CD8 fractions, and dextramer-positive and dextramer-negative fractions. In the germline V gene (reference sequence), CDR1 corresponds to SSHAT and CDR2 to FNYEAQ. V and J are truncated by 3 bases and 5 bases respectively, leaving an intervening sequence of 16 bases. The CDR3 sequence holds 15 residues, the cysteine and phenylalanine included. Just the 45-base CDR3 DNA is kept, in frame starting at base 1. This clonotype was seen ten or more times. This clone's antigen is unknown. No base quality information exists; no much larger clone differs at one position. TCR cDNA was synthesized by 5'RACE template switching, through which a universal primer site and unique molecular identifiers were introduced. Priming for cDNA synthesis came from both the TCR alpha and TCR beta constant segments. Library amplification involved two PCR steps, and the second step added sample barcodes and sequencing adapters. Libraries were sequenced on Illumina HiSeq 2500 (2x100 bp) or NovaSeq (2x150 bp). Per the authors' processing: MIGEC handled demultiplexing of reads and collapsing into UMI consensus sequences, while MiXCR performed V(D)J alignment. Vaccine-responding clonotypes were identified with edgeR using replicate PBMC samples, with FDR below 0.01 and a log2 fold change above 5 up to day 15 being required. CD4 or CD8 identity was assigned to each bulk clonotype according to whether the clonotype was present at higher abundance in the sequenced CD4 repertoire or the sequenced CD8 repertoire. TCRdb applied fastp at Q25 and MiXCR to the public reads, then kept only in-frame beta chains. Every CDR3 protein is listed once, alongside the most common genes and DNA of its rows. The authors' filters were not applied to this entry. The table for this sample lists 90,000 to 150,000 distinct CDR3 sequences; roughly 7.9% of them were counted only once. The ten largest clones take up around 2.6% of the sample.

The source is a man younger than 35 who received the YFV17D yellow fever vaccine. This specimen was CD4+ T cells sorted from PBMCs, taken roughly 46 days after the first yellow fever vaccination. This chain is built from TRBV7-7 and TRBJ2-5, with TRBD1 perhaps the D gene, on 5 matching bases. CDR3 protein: CASSLSRVGSETQYF. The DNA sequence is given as TGTGCCAGCAGCTTGAGCAGGGTTGGGTCGGAGACCCAGTACTTC.